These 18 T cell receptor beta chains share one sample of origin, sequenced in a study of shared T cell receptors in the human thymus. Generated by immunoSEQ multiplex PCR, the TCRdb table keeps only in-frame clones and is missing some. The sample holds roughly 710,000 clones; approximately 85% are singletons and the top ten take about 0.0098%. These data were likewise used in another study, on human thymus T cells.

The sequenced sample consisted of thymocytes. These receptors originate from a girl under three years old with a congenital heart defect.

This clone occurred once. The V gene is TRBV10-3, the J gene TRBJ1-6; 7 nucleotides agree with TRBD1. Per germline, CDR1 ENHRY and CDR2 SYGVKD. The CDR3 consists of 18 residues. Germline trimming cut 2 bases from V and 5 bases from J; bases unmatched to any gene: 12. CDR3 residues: CAISEVDRVGSHNSPLHF. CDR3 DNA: TGTGCCATCAGTGAGGTTGACAGGGTAGGATCCCATAATTCACCCCTCCACTTT.

CDR3 coding DNA: TGCGCCAGCAGCCAAACAACAGGGCCCGCTGAAGCTTTCTTT. The encoded protein is CASSQTTGPAEAFF. This chain joins TRBV4-3 and TRBJ1-1, with D possibly TRBD1 on 6 matching bases. Trimming removed 2 bases at V and 6 bases at J, with 13 bases between. Per the germline V gene, CDR1 is LGHNA and CDR2 is YSLEER. This CDR3 contains 14 residues.

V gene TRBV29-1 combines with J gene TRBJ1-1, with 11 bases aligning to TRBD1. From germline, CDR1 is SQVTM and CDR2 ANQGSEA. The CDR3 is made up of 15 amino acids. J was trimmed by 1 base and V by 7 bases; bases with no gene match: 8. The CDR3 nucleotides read TGCAGCGCGGCCGGGACAGGGGGTCCGAACACTGAAGCTTTCTTT. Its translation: CSAAGTGGPNTEAFF.

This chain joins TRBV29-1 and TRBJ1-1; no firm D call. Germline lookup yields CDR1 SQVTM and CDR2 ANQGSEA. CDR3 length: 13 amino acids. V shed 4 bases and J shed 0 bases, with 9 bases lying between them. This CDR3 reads CSVVFSLNTEAFF. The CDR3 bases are TGCAGCGTTGTGTTCTCCCTGAACACTGAAGCTTTCTTT.

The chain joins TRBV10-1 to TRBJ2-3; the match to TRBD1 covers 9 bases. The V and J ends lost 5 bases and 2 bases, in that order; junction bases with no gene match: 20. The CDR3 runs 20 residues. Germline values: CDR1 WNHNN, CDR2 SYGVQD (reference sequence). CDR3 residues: CASSPGTGPGLPFPTDTQYF. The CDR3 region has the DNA TGCGCCAGCAGTCCCGGGACAGGGCCGGGACTGCCGTTTCCCACAGATACGCAGTATTTT.

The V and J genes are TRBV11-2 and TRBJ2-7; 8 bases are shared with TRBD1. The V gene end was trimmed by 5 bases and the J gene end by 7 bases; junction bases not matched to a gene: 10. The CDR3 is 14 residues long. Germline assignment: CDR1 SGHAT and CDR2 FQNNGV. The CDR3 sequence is CASSRGTGPREQYF. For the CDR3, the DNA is TGTGCCAGCAGCCGCGGGACAGGCCCCAGGGAGCAGTACTTC.

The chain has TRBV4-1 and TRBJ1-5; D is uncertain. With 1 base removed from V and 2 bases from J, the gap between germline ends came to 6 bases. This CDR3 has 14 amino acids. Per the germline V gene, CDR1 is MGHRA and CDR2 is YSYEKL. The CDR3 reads CASSQVRGNQPQHF. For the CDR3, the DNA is TGCGCCAGCAGCCAAGTACGGGGCAATCAGCCCCAGCATTTT.

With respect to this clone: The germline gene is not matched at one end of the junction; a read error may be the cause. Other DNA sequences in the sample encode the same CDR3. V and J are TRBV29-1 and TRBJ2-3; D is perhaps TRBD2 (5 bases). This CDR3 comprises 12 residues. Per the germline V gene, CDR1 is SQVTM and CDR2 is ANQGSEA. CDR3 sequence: CSVEGSGDTQYF. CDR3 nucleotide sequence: TGCAGTGTTGAAGGTTCGGGGGATACGCAGTATTTT.

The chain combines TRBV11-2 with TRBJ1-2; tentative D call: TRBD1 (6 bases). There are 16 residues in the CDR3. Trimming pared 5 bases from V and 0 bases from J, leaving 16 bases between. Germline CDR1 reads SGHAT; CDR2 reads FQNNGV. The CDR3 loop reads CASSPDSTAANYGYTF. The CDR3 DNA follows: TGTGCCAGCAGCCCGGACAGTACGGCAGCTAACTATGGCTACACCTTC.

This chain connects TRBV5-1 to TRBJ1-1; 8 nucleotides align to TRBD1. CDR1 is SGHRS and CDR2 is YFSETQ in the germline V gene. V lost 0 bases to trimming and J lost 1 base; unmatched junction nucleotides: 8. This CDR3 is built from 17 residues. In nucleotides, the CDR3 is TGCGCCAGCAGCTTGGATTTGTACGGGACAGGGAACACTGAAGCTTTCTTT. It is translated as CASSLDLYGTGNTEAFF.

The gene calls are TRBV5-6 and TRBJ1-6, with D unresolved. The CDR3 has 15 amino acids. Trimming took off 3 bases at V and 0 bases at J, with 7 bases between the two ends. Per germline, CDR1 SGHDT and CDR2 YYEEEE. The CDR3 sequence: CASSYRSSYNSPLHF. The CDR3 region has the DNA TGTGCCAGCAGCTATAGGAGCTCCTATAATTCACCCCTCCACTTT.

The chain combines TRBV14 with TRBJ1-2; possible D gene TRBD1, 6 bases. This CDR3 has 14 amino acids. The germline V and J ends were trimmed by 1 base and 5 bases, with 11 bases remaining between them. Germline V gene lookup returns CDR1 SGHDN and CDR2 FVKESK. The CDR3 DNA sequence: TGTGCCAGCAGCCAAGGACAGGTCGGGTATGGCTACACCTTC. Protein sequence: CASSQGQVGYGYTF.

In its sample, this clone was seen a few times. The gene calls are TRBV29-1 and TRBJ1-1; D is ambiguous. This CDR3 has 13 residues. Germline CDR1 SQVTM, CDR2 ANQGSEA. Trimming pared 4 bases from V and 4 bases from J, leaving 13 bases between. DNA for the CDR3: TGCAGCGTTGCACGGGGAGGCTTCACTGAAGCTTTCTTT. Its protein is CSVARGGFTEAFF.

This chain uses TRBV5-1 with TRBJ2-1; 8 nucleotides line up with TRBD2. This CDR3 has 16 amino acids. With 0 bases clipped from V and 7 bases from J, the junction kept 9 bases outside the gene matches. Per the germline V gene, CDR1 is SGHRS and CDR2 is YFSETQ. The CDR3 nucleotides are TGCGCCAGCAGCTTGGTGACCGGGGGGGCCGGAAATGAGCAGTTCTTC. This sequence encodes CASSLVTGGAGNEQFF.

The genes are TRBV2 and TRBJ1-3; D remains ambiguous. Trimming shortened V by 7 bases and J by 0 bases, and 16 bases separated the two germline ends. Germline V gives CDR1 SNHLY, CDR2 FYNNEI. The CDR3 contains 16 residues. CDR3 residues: CASTPTRQFSGNTIYF. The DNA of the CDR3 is TGTGCCAGCACCCCAACGAGGCAGTTCTCTGGAAACACCATATATTTT.

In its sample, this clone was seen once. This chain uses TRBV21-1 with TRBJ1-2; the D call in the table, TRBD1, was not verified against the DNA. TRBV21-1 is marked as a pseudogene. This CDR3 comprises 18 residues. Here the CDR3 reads CASSAIPTGTASDYGYTF. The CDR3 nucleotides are TGTGCCAGCAGCGCAATTCCGACCGGGACAGCATCGGACTATGGCTACACCTTC.

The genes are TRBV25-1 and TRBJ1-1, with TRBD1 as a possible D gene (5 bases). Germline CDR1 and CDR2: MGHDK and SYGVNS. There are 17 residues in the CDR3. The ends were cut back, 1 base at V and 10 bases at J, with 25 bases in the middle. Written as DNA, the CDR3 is TGTGCCAGCAGTGAATTGCGCCTCGATCCCAAGGGGTTCGGAGCTTTCTTT. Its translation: CASSELRLDPKGFGAFF.

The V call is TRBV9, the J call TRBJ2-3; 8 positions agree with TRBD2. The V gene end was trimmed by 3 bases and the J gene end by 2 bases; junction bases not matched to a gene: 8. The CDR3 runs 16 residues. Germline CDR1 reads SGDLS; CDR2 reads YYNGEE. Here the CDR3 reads CASSERGLGNTDTQYF. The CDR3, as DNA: TGTGCCAGCAGCGAGAGGGGACTAGGGAACACAGATACGCAGTATTTT. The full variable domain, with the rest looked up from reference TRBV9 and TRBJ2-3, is DSGVTQTPKHLITATGQRVTLRCSPRSGDLSVYWYQQSLDQGLQFLIQYYNGEERAKGNILERFSAQQFPDLHSELNLSSLELGDSALYFCASSERGLGNTDTQYFGPGTRLTVL.